The 30 T cell receptor beta chains given below trace back to one sample, sequenced in a study of blood T cells in healthy people across ages. Through a sample-barcoded 5' primer and a J-beta primer mix, a second PCR was run for 7 to 11 cycles. MiXCR, run by TCRdb on the 5' RACE reads, gives a single entry per CDR3 protein. The table lists under 2,000,000 distinct CDR3 sequences, less than 50% of them singletons. The sample taken for sequencing was blood. These receptors were collected from a woman aged 40 to 50 in good health.

In its sample, this clonotype was seen a few times. The CDR3 DNA reads as TGTGCCAGCACCCCCTGGACGACAGGAACCGAGCAGTACTTC. It encodes CASTPWTTGTEQYF. V is TRBV7-9 and J is TRBJ2-4, with D perhaps matching TRBD1 (6 bases). The J call may be wrong; the DNA end is better matched by TRBJ2-7. The CDR3 has 14 residues. Germline loops: CDR1 SEHNR, CDR2 FQNEAQ (reference sequence).

The chain uses TRBV7-6 and TRBJ2-1; 15 nucleotides line up with TRBD2. J gave up 10 bases and V 5 bases, and 6 bases lay outside the gene matches. Germline V gene data show CDR1 as SGHVS and CDR2 as FNYEAQ. The CDR3 has 15 residues. Here the CDR3 DNA reads TGTGCCAGCAGCCTAAGGACTAGCGGGGGGGACGAGCAGTTCTTC. It specifies CASSLRTSGGDEQFF. Full variable domain (rest looked up from reference TRBV7-6 and TRBJ2-1): GAGVSQSPRYKVTKRGQDVALRCDPISGHVSLYWYRQALGQGPEFLTYFNYEAQQDKSGLPNDRFSAERPEGSISTLTIQRTEQRDSAMYRCASSLRTSGGDEQFFGPGTRLTVL.

This clonotype was seen a single time. V is TRBV28 and J is TRBJ1-5; 11 nucleotides agree with TRBD1. With 6 bases clipped from V and 5 bases from J, the junction kept 9 bases outside the gene matches. The length of the CDR3 is 16 residues. Germline V gene sequence: CDR1 MDHEN, CDR2 SYDVKM. The chain's CDR3 is CASRGPGQGDHQPQHF. The CDR3 DNA follows: TGTGCCAGCAGGGGCCCGGGACAGGGGGACCATCAGCCCCAGCATTTT.

V and J are TRBV7-2 and TRBJ2-5; TRBD2 matches at 11 bases. V shed 0 bases, J shed 9 bases, and the junction held 9 bases outside the gene matches. Germline CDR1 reads SGHTA; CDR2 reads FQGNSA. This CDR3 has 16 amino acids. CDR3 bases: TGTGCCAGCAGCTTAGCGACTAGCGGGGCACAGGGGGCCCAGTACTTC. Translation gives CASSLATSGAQGAQYF.

The table lists this clonotype with a few counts. This CDR3 is CSVEDGNRVNEQYF. Written as DNA, the CDR3 is TGCAGCGTTGAAGATGGGAACAGGGTGAATGAGCAGTACTTC. The V call is TRBV29-1, the J call TRBJ2-7; TRBD1 is a possible D gene (6 bases). The V gene's germline CDR1 is SQVTM and CDR2 ANQGSEA. The CDR3 spans 14 residues. The V end lost 0 bases, the J end lost 7 bases, and 16 bases lay between the germline ends.

The chain carries TRBV5-1 and TRBJ1-6; 7 positions agree with TRBD1. CDR3 size: 15 residues. Trimming at V came to 6 bases and at J to 10 bases, leaving 13 bases not matched to a gene. Germline V lookup: CDR1 SGHRS, CDR2 YFSETQ. The CDR3 region is CASTELGQEKSPLHF. CDR3 DNA: TGCGCCAGCACCGAACTAGGACAGGAGAAGTCACCCCTCCACTTT.

This chain uses TRBV4-2 with TRBJ2-5, with D perhaps matching TRBD2 (6 bases). V was trimmed by 0 bases and J by 4 bases, leaving 15 bases between them. The germline V gene has CDR1 LGHNA and CDR2 YNFKEQ. This CDR3 has 16 amino acids. The CDR3 region is CASSQDILEGPETQYF. The CDR3 nucleotides read TGTGCCAGCAGCCAAGATATCTTGGAGGGCCCAGAGACCCAGTACTTC.

This clonotype was detected a few times. The V gene is TRBV10-3, the J gene TRBJ2-5; D perhaps matches TRBD1 (5 bases). The CDR3 is 13 amino acids. In germline, CDR1 is ENHRY, CDR2 SYGVKD. Trimming pared 5 bases from V and 3 bases from J, leaving 10 bases between. CDR3 residues: CAISKGPEETQYF. The CDR3 DNA follows: TGTGCCATCAGTAAGGGGCCAGAAGAGACCCAGTACTTC.

The gene calls are TRBV5-1 and TRBJ1-2; the match to TRBD1 covers 8 bases. V shed 0 bases, J shed 4 bases, and the junction held 14 bases outside the gene matches. Germline assignment: CDR1 SGHRS and CDR2 YFSETQ. This CDR3 region has 18 residues. The CDR3 protein is CASSLEALTPGQVYGYTF. DNA of the CDR3: TGCGCCAGCAGCTTGGAGGCCCTCACCCCGGGACAGGTCTATGGCTACACCTTC.

The chain combines TRBV20-1 with TRBJ2-1; D may be TRBD1 or TRBD2 (5 bases each). The CDR3 consists of 14 residues. CDR1 is DFQATT and CDR2 is SNEGSKA in the germline V gene (reference sequence). Trimming left V 5 bases short and J 4 bases short, with 15 bases between. CDR3 bases: TGCAGTGCTGCCAACCGGGGACCTTACAATGAGCAGTTCTTC. Encoded protein: CSAANRGPYNEQFF.

This clonotype was picked up a small number of times. The V gene is TRBV7-2, the J gene TRBJ2-5; 14 nucleotides line up with TRBD2. The CDR3 covers 20 residues. Unmatched junction bases numbered 18, after V lost 6 bases and J lost 3 bases. Germline CDR1 SGHTA, CDR2 FQGNSA. CDR3 in amino acids: CASSSAHSGTSGGDKETQYF. In DNA form, the CDR3 reads TGTGCCAGCAGTTCGGCCCATTCCGGGACTAGCGGGGGTGATAAAGAGACCCAGTACTTC.

V is TRBV7-8 and J is TRBJ2-5; weak D call: TRBD1 (7 bases). Germline V gives CDR1 SGHVS, CDR2 FQNEAQ. V lost 4 bases and J lost 1, with 13 bases in between. The CDR3 is made up of 15 amino acids. CDR3 sequence reads: CASSSGGRGQETQYF. As DNA, the CDR3 is TGTGCCAGCAGCTCAGGGGGGCGTGGCCAAGAGACCCAGTACTTC.

This clonotype was seen a few times. J is TRBJ2-5 and V is TRBV14, with D maybe TRBD1 (5 bases). Germline V gene data show CDR1 as SGHDN and CDR2 as FVKESK. The V end was cut by 3 bases, the J end by 4 bases, with 12 bases between. The CDR3 consists of 14 residues. CDR3 sequence reads: CASSQDKGVETQYF. The CDR3 DNA sequence: TGTGCCAGCAGCCAGGACAAAGGTGTAGAGACCCAGTACTTC.

This clonotype has a handful of counts. The gene calls are TRBV7-2 and TRBJ2-6; TRBD1 agrees at 7 bases. Germline CDR1 SGHTA, CDR2 FQGNSA. CDR3 length equals 16 residues. After removal of 2 bases from V and 6 bases from J, the junction contained 7 bases not matched to a gene. CDR3 sequence reads: CASSLQGEALANVLTF. CDR3 sequence (DNA): TGTGCCAGCAGCTTACAGGGGGAAGCTCTGGCCAACGTCCTGACTTTC.

This clonotype was recorded a few times. The chain recombines TRBV2 with TRBJ2-7; TRBD2 agrees at 10 bases. CDR3 size: 13 residues. Germline trimming cut 8 bases from V and 2 bases from J; bases unmatched to any gene: 3. The germline V gene has CDR1 SNHLY and CDR2 FYNNEI. The CDR3 region is CASERGGTYEQYF. The CDR3 region has the DNA TGTGCCAGCGAGCGGGGGGGGACCTACGAGCAGTACTTC.

The rearrangement uses TRBV7-2 and TRBJ2-3; TRBD1 matches 7 bases. This CDR3 comprises 17 residues. CDR1 SGHTA and CDR2 FQGNSA come from the germline V gene. V was pared by 5 bases and J by 2 bases, with 13 bases of the junction left unmatched. CDR3 loop: CASSIYTGTVTTDTQYF. DNA for the CDR3: TGTGCCAGCAGCATATATACAGGGACAGTCACCACAGATACGCAGTATTTT.

This chain uses TRBV24-1 with TRBJ2-5, with 10 bases identical to TRBD2. The germline gives CDR1 KGHDR, CDR2 SFDVKD. The CDR3 has 15 residues. Germline trimming cut 3 bases from V and 5 bases from J; bases unmatched to any gene: 5. CDR3 in amino acids: CATSDRGLARETQYF. CDR3 bases: TGTGCCACCAGTGATCGGGGACTAGCGAGGGAGACCCAGTACTTC.

The V gene is TRBV4-2, the J gene TRBJ1-2; D is perhaps TRBD1 (6 bases). The CDR3 spans 15 residues. Per the germline V gene, CDR1 is LGHNA and CDR2 is YNFKEQ. Deletions cut 1 base from V and 4 bases from J, with 13 bases between. CDR3 bases: TGTGCCAGCAGCCAAGGGGGGCAAATCGCCTATGGCTACACCTTC. Protein product: CASSQGGQIAYGYTF.

V usage is TRBV5-5 and J usage is TRBJ2-1; 8 bases map to TRBD2. Germline assignment: CDR1 SGHKS and CDR2 YYEKEE (reference sequence). V lost 1 base and J lost 2; bases outside the gene matches: 8. The CDR3 is made up of 17 amino acids. The DNA of the CDR3 is TGTGCCAGCAGCTTGAGAAATCAGCGGGGGACCTACAATGAGCAGTTCTTC. Protein sequence: CASSLRNQRGTYNEQFF.

The chain recombines TRBV24-1 with TRBJ2-5, with a tentative D call TRBD1 (7 bases). Germline CDR1 KGHDR, CDR2 SFDVKD. The CDR3 extends over 15 amino acids. Trimming shortened V by 4 bases and J by 11 bases, and 22 bases separated the two germline ends. This CDR3 is CATSEEGAGRNEQYF. The DNA of the CDR3 is TGTGCCACCAGTGAGGAGGGGGCGGGTAGGAATGAGCAGTACTTC.

The chain uses TRBV4-1 and TRBJ2-1, with 7 bases matching TRBD1. The CDR3 sequence is 15 residues long. The V segment lost 8 bases and the J segment 3 bases; nucleotides outside the gene matches: 10. Germline-derived CDR1 and CDR2 are MGHRA and YSYEKL. The CDR3 nucleotides read TGCGCCAGCGGGAACGTGTGGGACAGCTACAATGAGCAGTTCTTC. Translated: CASGNVWDSYNEQFF.

This sequence joins TRBV12-3 or TRBV12-4 and TRBJ2-3; D possibly uses TRBD1 or TRBD2 (5 bases each). With 5 bases removed from V and 6 bases from J, the gap between germline ends came to 18 bases. The length of the CDR3 is 15 residues. CDR3 DNA sequence: TGTGCCAGCAGTGACCGAGTAAGAGGGGCGGATACGCAGTATTTT. It yields the protein CASSDRVRGADTQYF.

The J gene is TRBJ1-6, the V gene TRBV2, with D maybe TRBD1 (5 bases). Per germline, CDR1 SNHLY and CDR2 FYNNEI. Trimming removed 1 base at V and 10 bases at J, with 20 bases between. There are 17 residues in the CDR3. Here the CDR3 reads CASSEERLGQVSSPLHF. The CDR3 DNA follows: TGTGCCAGCAGTGAAGAGCGGTTGGGGCAGGTTTCCTCACCCCTCCACTTT.

The chain uses TRBV4-2 and TRBJ2-1, with 9 bases identical to TRBD2. The CDR3 has 16 amino acids. The germline CDR1 and CDR2 sequences are LGHNA and YNFKEQ. Trimming took 0 bases from V and 6 from J; bases not matched to a gene: 6. The CDR3 coding sequence is TGTGCCAGCAGCCAAGATCAAAGCGGGGGGCTCAATGAGCAGTTCTTC. Its protein is CASSQDQSGGLNEQFF.

J is TRBJ1-6 and V is TRBV19, with D possibly matching TRBD1 (6 bases). CDR3 length: 17 residues. Germline-derived CDR1 and CDR2 are LNHDA and SQIVND (reference sequence). Trimming took off 3 bases at V and 4 bases at J, with 16 bases between the two ends. CDR3 in DNA: TGTGCCAGTAGTATCCCTCCCGGACAGAATTATAATTCACCCCTCCACTTT. Translation gives CASSIPPGQNYNSPLHF.

This clonotype was detected only a few times. The chain has TRBV5-1 and TRBJ1-1, with D unclear. The germline V gene has CDR1 SGHRS and CDR2 YFSETQ. V dropped 0 bases and J dropped 2 bases, with 5 bases sitting between them. This CDR3 has 13 amino acids. CDR3 DNA: TGCGCCAGCAGCTTGGTCACCAACACTGAAGCTTTCTTT. Translated, it gives CASSLVTNTEAFF.

The V call is TRBV9, the J call TRBJ2-2; possibly TRBD1 for D (5 bases). Deletions cut 3 bases from V and 4 bases from J, with 16 bases between. Looked up from germline, CDR1 is SGDLS and CDR2 is YYNGEE. This CDR3 contains 16 residues. This CDR3 is CASSAALRQSTGELFF. DNA for the CDR3: TGTGCCAGCAGCGCGGCCTTAAGACAGAGCACCGGGGAGCTGTTTTTT.

This clonotype was detected only a few times. The J gene is TRBJ2-1, the V gene TRBV20-1; 11 bases fit TRBD2. This CDR3 is 18 amino acids long. The V gene's germline CDR1 is DFQATT and CDR2 SNEGSKA (reference sequence). The junction had 16 bases not matched to a gene; V was cut back by 1 base and J by 8 bases. The CDR3 sequence: CSARGPLGLAGGLDEQFF. The CDR3 nucleotides read TGCAGTGCTAGAGGGCCCCTGGGGCTAGCGGGGGGTTTGGATGAGCAGTTCTTC.

The J gene is TRBJ2-5, the V gene TRBV14; possibly TRBD1 or TRBD2 for D (5 bases each). Per germline, CDR1 SGHDN and CDR2 FVKESK. CDR3 length equals 17 residues. Trimming left V 5 bases short and J 2 bases short, with 21 bases between. The CDR3, as DNA: TGTGCCAGCAGCGTGGGACGGTTCGTTTCTTCACAAGAGACCCAGTACTTC. It specifies CASSVGRFVSSQETQYF.

The V and J genes are TRBV27 and TRBJ2-5, with TRBD2 matching over 10 bases. The V segment lost 2 bases and the J segment 9 bases; nucleotides outside the gene matches: 6. The CDR3 extends over 14 amino acids. Germline V gene sequence: CDR1 MNHEY, CDR2 SMNVEV (reference sequence). This CDR3 reads CASSLRFSGGSQYF. The CDR3 bases are TGTGCCAGCAGTTTACGGTTTAGCGGGGGGTCCCAGTACTTC.